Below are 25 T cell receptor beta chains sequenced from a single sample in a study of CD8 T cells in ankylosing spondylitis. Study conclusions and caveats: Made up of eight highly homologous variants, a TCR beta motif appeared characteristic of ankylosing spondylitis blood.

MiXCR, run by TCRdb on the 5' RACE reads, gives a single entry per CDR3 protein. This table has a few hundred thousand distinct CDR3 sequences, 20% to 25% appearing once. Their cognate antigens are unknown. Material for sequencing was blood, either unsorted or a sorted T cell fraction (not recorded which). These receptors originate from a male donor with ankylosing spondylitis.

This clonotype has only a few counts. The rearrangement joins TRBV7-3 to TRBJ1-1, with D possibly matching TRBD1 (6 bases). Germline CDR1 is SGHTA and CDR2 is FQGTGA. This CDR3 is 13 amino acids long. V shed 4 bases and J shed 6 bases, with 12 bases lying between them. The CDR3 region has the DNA TGTGCCAGCAGCTCAGGGACATCTTCTGAAGCTTTCTTT. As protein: CASSSGTSSEAFF.

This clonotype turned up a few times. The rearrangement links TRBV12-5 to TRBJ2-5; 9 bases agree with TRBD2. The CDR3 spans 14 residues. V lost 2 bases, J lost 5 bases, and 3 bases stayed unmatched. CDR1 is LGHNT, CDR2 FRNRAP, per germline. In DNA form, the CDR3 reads TGTGCTAGTGGTTTGAGCGGGGGGAGTGAGACCCAGTACTTC. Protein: CASGLSGGSETQYF.

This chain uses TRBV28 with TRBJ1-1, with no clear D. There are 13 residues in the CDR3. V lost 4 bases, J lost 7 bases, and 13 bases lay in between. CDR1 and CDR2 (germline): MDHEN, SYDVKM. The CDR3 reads CASSSLDGVEAFF. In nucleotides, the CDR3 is TGTGCCAGCAGTTCTCTCGACGGGGTTGAAGCTTTCTTT.

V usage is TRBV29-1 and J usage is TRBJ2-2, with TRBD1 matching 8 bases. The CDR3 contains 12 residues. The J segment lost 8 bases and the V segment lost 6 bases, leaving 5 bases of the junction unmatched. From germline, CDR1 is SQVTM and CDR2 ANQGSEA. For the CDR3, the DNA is TGCAGCGTGGCAGGGGGCTGGGGGGAGCTGTTTTTT. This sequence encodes CSVAGGWGELFF.

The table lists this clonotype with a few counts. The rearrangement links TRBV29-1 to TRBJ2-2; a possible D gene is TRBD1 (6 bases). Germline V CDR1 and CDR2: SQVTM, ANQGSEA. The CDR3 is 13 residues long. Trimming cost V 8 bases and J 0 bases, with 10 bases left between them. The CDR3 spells CSIGTTNTGELFF. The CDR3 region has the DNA TGCAGCATAGGGACAACGAACACCGGGGAGCTGTTTTTT.

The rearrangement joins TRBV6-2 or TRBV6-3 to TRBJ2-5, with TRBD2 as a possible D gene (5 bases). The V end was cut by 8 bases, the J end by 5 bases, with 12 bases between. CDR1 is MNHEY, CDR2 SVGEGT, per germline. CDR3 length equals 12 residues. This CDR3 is CASGPGGETQYF. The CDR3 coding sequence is TGTGCCAGCGGTCCGGGCGGGGAGACCCAGTACTTC.

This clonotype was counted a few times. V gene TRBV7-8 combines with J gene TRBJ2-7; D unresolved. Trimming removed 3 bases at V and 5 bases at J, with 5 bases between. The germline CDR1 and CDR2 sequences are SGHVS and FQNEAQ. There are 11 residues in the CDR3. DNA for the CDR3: TGTGCCAGCAGCTTGTTTGACGAGCAGTACTTC. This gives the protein CASSLFDEQYF.

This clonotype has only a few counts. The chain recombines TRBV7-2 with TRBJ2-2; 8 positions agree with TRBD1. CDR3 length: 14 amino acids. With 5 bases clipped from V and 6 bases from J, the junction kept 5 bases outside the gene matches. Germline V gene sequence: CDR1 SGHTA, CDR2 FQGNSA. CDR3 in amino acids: CASSTDRGPGELFF. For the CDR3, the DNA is TGTGCCAGCAGCACCGACAGGGGTCCCGGGGAGCTGTTTTTT.

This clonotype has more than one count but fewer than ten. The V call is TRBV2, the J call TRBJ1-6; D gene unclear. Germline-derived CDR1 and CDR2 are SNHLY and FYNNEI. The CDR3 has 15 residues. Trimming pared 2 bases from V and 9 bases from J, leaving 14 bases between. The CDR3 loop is CASSEYRGFGSPLHF. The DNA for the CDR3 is TGTGCCAGCAGTGAATATCGGGGATTCGGTTCACCCCTCCACTTT.

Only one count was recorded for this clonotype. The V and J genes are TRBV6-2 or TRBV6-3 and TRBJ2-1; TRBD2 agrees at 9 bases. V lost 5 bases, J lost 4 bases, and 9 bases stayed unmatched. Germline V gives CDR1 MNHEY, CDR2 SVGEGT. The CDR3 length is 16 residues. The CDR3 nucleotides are TGTGCCAGCAGTACTCCCCCTAGCGGGATTTACAATGAGCAGTTCTTC. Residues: CASSTPPSGIYNEQFF.

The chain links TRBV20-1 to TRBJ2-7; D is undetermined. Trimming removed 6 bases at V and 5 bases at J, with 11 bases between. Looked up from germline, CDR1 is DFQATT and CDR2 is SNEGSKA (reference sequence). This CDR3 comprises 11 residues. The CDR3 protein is CSANLRDEQYF. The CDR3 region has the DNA TGCAGTGCCAACCTTCGGGACGAGCAGTACTTC.

CDR3 amino acids: CSGIREGVQETQYF. For the CDR3, the DNA is TGCAGTGGTATTCGAGAGGGGGTCCAAGAGACCCAGTACTTC. The chain has TRBV20-1 and TRBJ2-5, with a tentative D call TRBD1 (6 bases). CDR3 length: 14 residues. V lost 7 bases, J lost 1 base, and 16 bases lay in between. Germline CDR1 reads DFQATT; CDR2 reads SNEGSKA (reference sequence).

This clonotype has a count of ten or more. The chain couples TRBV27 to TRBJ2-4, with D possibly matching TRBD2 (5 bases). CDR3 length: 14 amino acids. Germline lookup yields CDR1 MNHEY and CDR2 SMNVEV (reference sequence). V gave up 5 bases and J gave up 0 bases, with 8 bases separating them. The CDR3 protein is CASSLDSAKNIQYF. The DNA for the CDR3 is TGTGCCAGCAGTCTGGACTCAGCCAAAAACATTCAGTACTTC.

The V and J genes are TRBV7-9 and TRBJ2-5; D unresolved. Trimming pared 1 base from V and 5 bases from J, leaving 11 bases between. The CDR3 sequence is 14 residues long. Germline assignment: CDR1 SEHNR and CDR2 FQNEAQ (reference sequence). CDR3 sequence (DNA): TGTGCCAGCAGCTTAGATCTCTCCCGGGAGACCCAGTACTTC. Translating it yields CASSLDLSRETQYF. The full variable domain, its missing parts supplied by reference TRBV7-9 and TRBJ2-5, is DTGVSQNPRHKITKRGQNVTFRCDPISEHNRLYWYRQTLGQGPEFLTYFQNEAQLEKSRLLSDRFSAERPKGSFSTLEIQRTEQGDSAMYLCASSLDLSRETQYFGPGTRLLVL.

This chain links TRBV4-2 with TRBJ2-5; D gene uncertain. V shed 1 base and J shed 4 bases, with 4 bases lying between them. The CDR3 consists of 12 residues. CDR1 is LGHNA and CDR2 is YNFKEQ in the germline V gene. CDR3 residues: CASSQVLETQYF. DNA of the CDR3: TGTGCCAGCAGCCAAGTTTTAGAGACCCAGTACTTC.

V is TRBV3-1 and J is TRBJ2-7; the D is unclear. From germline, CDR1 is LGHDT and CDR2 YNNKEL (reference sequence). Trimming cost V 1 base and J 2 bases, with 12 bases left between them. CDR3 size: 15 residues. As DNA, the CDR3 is TGTGCCAGCAGCCAAGGCATAGTAACCGCCTACGAGCAGTACTTC. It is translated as CASSQGIVTAYEQYF.

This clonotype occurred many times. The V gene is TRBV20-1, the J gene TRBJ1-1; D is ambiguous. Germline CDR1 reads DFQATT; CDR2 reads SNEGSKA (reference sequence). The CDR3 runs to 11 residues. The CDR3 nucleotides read TGCAGCGCAGCAGGGAACACTGAAGCTTTCTTT. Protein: CSAAGNTEAFF.

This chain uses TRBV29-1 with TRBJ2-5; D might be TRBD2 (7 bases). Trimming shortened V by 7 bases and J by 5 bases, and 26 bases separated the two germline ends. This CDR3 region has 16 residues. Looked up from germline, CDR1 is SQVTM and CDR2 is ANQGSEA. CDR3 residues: CSGRGGGGTPWETQYF. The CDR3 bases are TGCAGCGGCCGCGGAGGGGGGGGAACCCCGTGGGAGACCCAGTACTTC.

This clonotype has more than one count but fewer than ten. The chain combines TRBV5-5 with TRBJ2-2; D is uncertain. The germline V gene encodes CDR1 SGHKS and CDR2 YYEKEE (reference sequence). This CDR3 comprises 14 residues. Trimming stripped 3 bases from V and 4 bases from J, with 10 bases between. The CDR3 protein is CASSYSTRTGELFF. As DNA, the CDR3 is TGTGCCAGCAGCTACTCGACACGCACCGGGGAGCTGTTTTTT.

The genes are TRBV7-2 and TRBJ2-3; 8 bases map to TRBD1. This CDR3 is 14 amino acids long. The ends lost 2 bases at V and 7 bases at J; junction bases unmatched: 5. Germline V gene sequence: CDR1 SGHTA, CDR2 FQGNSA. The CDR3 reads CASSLSQGANTQYF. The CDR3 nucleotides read TGTGCCAGCAGCTTAAGTCAGGGGGCAAATACGCAGTATTTT.

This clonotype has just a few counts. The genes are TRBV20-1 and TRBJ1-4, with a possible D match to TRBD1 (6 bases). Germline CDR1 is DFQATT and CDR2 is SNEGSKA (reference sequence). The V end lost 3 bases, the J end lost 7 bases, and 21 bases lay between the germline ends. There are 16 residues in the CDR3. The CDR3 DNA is TGCAGTGCTAGTCCCCTCACAGGGTTCTATAGTGAAAAACTGTTTTTT. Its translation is CSASPLTGFYSEKLFF.

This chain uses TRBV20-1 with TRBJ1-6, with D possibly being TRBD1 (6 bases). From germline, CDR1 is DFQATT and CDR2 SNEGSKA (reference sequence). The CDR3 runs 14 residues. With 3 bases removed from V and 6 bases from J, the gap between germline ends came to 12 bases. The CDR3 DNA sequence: TGCAGTGCTAGGCCCCAGGGGATTAATTCACCCCTCCACTTT. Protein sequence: CSARPQGINSPLHF.

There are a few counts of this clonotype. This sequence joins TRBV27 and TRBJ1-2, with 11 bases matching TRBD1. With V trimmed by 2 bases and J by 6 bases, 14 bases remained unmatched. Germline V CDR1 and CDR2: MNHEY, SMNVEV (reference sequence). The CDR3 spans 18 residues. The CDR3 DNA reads TGTGCCAGCAGTTTAAACCGCCAGAGGACAGGGGGCTTGGATGGCTACACCTTC. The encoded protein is CASSLNRQRTGGLDGYTF.

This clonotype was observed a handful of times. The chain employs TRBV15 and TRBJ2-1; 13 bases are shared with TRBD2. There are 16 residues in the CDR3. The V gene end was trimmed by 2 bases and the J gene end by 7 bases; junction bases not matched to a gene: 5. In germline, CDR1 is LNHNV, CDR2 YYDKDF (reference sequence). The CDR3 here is CATSRKRTSGSNEQFF. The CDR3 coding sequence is TGTGCCACCAGCAGAAAAAGGACTAGCGGGAGTAATGAGCAGTTCTTC.

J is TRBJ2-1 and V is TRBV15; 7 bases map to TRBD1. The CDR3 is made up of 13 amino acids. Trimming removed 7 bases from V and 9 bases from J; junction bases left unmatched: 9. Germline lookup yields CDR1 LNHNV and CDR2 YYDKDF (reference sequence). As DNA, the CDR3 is TGTGCCACCAAACCCCGGGACAGAAGTGAGCAGTTCTTC. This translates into CATKPRDRSEQFF.